Following are 32 T cell receptor beta chains from one sample sequenced in a study of blood T cell repertoires in COVID-19. The table came from immunoSEQ multiplex PCR; TCRdb's copy has only in-frame clones and leaves some out. Here the sample spans fewer than 95,000 clones, 75% to 90% being singletons. The material sequenced was peripheral blood. Every receptor here comes from a man aged 50 to 60 with active or convalescent COVID-19.

The chain links TRBV19 to TRBJ2-7; a possible D gene is TRBD1 (6 bases). With 6 bases removed from V and 3 bases from J, the gap between germline ends came to 18 bases. The CDR3 is made up of 15 amino acids. Per the germline V gene, CDR1 is LNHDA and CDR2 is SQIVND (reference sequence). As DNA, the CDR3 is TGTGCCAGTAGACCGAACAGGGATCCGTTCTACGAGCAGTACTTC. Encoded protein: CASRPNRDPFYEQYF.

The chain employs TRBV27 and TRBJ1-2; D may be TRBD1 (5 bases). This CDR3 has 17 residues. The germline CDR1 and CDR2 sequences are MNHEY and SMNVEV (reference sequence). The germline V and J ends were trimmed by 4 bases and 3 bases, with 21 bases remaining between them. The CDR3 DNA sequence: TGTGCCAGCAGTTGGGTGGGGCTTAATTGGATAGACTATGGCTACACCTTC. Translating it yields CASSWVGLNWIDYGYTF.

This clone was recorded once. The chain links TRBV5-1 to TRBJ1-5; D is unresolved. This CDR3 is 15 amino acids long. Per germline, CDR1 SGHRS and CDR2 YFSETQ. V gave up 0 bases and J gave up 0 bases, with 7 bases separating them. In nucleotides, the CDR3 is TGCGCCAGCAGCTTGGACGGTCATAGCAATCAGCCCCAGCATTTT. Translated, it gives CASSLDGHSNQPQHF.

V usage is TRBV29-1 and J usage is TRBJ2-3; tentative D call: TRBD2 (5 bases). The CDR3 is made up of 12 amino acids. Germline CDR1 SQVTM, CDR2 ANQGSEA. The germline V and J ends were trimmed by 4 bases and 6 bases, with 11 bases remaining between them. The CDR3 sequence is CSVAVRRDTQYF. Here the CDR3 DNA reads TGCAGCGTTGCCGTTAGGAGGGATACGCAGTATTTT.

The chain combines TRBV5-1 with TRBJ1-3, with 7 bases lining up with TRBD1. This CDR3 region has 15 residues. V shed 4 bases, J shed 2 bases, and the junction held 6 bases outside the gene matches. The V gene's germline CDR1 is SGHRS and CDR2 YFSETQ. The CDR3 here is CASSAKTGAGNTIYF. Here the CDR3 DNA reads TGCGCCAGCAGCGCAAAAACAGGGGCTGGAAACACCATATATTTT.

This clone appeared a single time. This chain joins TRBV5-4 and TRBJ2-5; 8 nucleotides line up with TRBD2. The germline gives CDR1 SGHNT, CDR2 YYREEE (reference sequence). J gave up 2 bases and V 5 bases, and 8 bases lay outside the gene matches. This CDR3 region has 15 residues. CDR3 amino acids: CASRPGTRGQETQYF. In nucleotides, the CDR3 is TGTGCCAGCAGACCCGGGACTAGAGGGCAAGAGACCCAGTACTTC. The full variable domain, completed using reference TRBV5-4 and TRBJ2-5, is ETGVTQSPTHLIKTRGQQVTLRCSSQSGHNTVSWYQQALGQGPQFIFQYYREEENGRGNFPPRFSGLQFPNYSSELNVNALELDDSALYLCASRPGTRGQETQYFGPGTRLLVL.

This chain joins TRBV5-1 and TRBJ2-1; TRBD1 aligns across 11 bases. With V trimmed by 2 bases and J by 3 bases, 4 bases remained unmatched. The CDR3 is made up of 16 amino acids. Germline-derived CDR1 and CDR2 are SGHRS and YFSETQ. The CDR3 coding sequence is TGCGCCAGCAGCTTAGCCGGGACAGGGGGCTACAATGAGCAGTTCTTC. It codes for CASSLAGTGGYNEQFF.

The genes are TRBV12-3 or TRBV12-4 and TRBJ2-5; D remains unclear. Between the trimmed V and J ends, which lost 1 base and 5 bases, there was a span of 5 bases. CDR3 length equals 12 residues. The DNA of the CDR3 is TGTGCCAGCAGTTTAGTGCGGGAGACCCAGTACTTC. Translated, it gives CASSLVRETQYF.

This rearrangement joins TRBV9 to TRBJ2-1; 12 positions agree with TRBD1. This CDR3 contains 17 residues. Germline lookup yields CDR1 SGDLS and CDR2 YYNGEE. V gave up 4 bases and J gave up 7 bases; unmatched junction bases: 12. This chain's CDR3 is CASSPEGRDRGLNEQFF. The CDR3, as DNA: TGTGCCAGCAGCCCTGAGGGGAGGGACAGGGGGCTGAATGAGCAGTTCTTC.

J is TRBJ2-7 and V is TRBV30; TRBD1 aligns across 10 bases. The CDR3 length is 12 residues. In germline, CDR1 is GTSNPN, CDR2 SVGIG (reference sequence). Trimming cost V 3 bases and J 6 bases; bases outside gene matches: 2. As DNA, the CDR3 is TGTGCCTGGAGGGACAGGGGGTTCGAGCAGTACTTC. Residues: CAWRDRGFEQYF.

The chain employs TRBV6-5 and TRBJ1-5, with a weak D call TRBD1 (5 bases). The germline CDR1 and CDR2 sequences are MNHEY and SVGAGI. V was clipped by 6 bases and J by 2 bases, with 5 bases between them. The CDR3 length is 12 residues. As DNA, the CDR3 is TGTGCCAGCAGAGGGGGCAATCAGCCCCAGCATTTT. Encoded protein: CASRGGNQPQHF.

The chain employs TRBV24-1 and TRBJ2-3; 12 bases map to TRBD2. This CDR3 has 14 residues. Per the germline V gene, CDR1 is KGHDR and CDR2 is SFDVKD. The V and J ends lost 8 bases and 6 bases, in that order; junction bases with no gene match: 5. CDR3 nucleotides: TGTGCCACCACTTCTAGCGGGGGGGCCGATACGCAGTATTTT. Translation gives CATTSSGGADTQYF.

The chain uses TRBV18 and TRBJ1-2; 8 bases line up with TRBD1. V lost 3 bases and J lost 2; bases outside the gene matches: 5. CDR1 and CDR2 from the germline V gene are KGHSH and LQKENI. This CDR3 contains 15 residues. CDR3 in amino acids: CASSPSGGFNYGYTF. In DNA form, the CDR3 reads TGTGCCAGCTCACCCTCAGGGGGCTTCAACTATGGCTACACCTTC.

The chain links TRBV11-2 to TRBJ2-5; 9 nucleotides align to TRBD1. The CDR3 totals 14 residues. The V gene end was trimmed by 4 bases and the J gene end by 5 bases; junction bases not matched to a gene: 5. The germline V gene encodes CDR1 SGHAT and CDR2 FQNNGV. For the CDR3, the DNA is TGTGCCAGCAGCTCCACAGGGGGCAGGGAGACCCAGTACTTC. Protein product: CASSSTGGRETQYF.

The chain combines TRBV7-8 with TRBJ2-5, with 9 bases matching TRBD1. Trimming took 1 base from V and 0 from J; bases not matched to a gene: 15. The CDR3 covers 20 residues. Germline V gives CDR1 SGHVS, CDR2 FQNEAQ. The CDR3 here is CASSLGLWDRVKSYQETQYF. CDR3 coding DNA: TGTGCCAGCAGCTTAGGCCTGTGGGACAGGGTTAAATCGTACCAAGAGACCCAGTACTTC.

CDR3 sequence reads: CASSPGAYNEQFF. As DNA, the CDR3 is TGTGCCAGCAGCCCAGGGGCCTACAATGAGCAGTTCTTC. The chain employs TRBV11-2 and TRBJ2-1, with D perhaps TRBD1 (6 bases). CDR1 and CDR2 from the germline V gene are SGHAT and FQNNGV. The CDR3 runs to 13 residues. V was cut by 5 bases and J by 2 bases, with 7 bases left in between. Filled out from reference TRBV11-2 and TRBJ2-1, the complete variable domain reads EAGVAQSPRYKIIEKRQSVAFWCNPISGHATLYWYQQILGQGPKLLIQFQNNGVVDDSQLPKDRFSAERLKGVDSTLKIQPAKLEDSAVYLCASSPGAYNEQFFGPGTRLTVL.

The CDR3 DNA sequence: TGTGCCAGCAGTAGATGGGCCGGGGAACCCTACGAGCAGTACTTC. Amino acid sequence: CASSRWAGEPYEQYF. This sequence joins TRBV6-2 or TRBV6-3 and TRBJ2-7, with a possible D match to TRBD2 (5 bases). Trimming shortened V by 5 bases and J by 2 bases, and 16 bases separated the two germline ends. This CDR3 spans 15 amino acids. CDR1 and CDR2 (germline): MNHEY, SVGEGT.

The chain employs TRBV21-1 and TRBJ2-6; the table assigns TRBD1, which was not confirmed against the DNA. TRBV21-1 is reported as a pseudogene. CDR3 length equals 19 residues. The CDR3 DNA is TGTGCCAGCAGCAACCAACCGGTCCAGGCCAACTCTGGGGCCAACGTCCTGACTTTC. Translation gives CASSNQPVQANSGANVLTF.

This chain uses TRBV18 with TRBJ1-2; possibly TRBD1 for D (6 bases). Germline CDR1 reads KGHSH; CDR2 reads LQKENI. Trimming pared 5 bases from V and 0 bases from J, leaving 16 bases between. This CDR3 spans 16 amino acids. The CDR3 DNA reads TGTGCCAGCTCAAACGCAGGACAGCTATCTAACTATGGCTACACCTTC. Protein product: CASSNAGQLSNYGYTF.

This chain links TRBV18 with TRBJ2-7, with 7 nucleotides matching TRBD1. This CDR3 has 15 residues. Germline V gives CDR1 KGHSH, CDR2 LQKENI. The V gene end was trimmed by 4 bases and the J gene end by 2 bases; junction bases not matched to a gene: 8. The CDR3 coding sequence is TGTGCCAGCTCACAACAGACAGGGTTCACCTACGAGCAGTACTTC. Its translation is CASSQQTGFTYEQYF.

The chain uses TRBV5-4 and TRBJ2-7, with TRBD1 matching 8 bases. Trimming cost V 2 bases and J 2 bases; bases outside gene matches: 9. Germline CDR1 is SGHNT and CDR2 is YYREEE (reference sequence). The CDR3 spans 16 residues. CDR3 protein: CASSFLGPTGAYEQYF. In DNA form, the CDR3 reads TGTGCCAGCAGCTTTCTGGGACCGACAGGGGCCTACGAGCAGTACTTC.

V gene TRBV3-1 (or the pseudogene TRBV3-2) combines with J gene TRBJ2-5, with D maybe TRBD2 (6 bases). The ends were cut back, 2 bases at V and 5 bases at J, with 15 bases in the middle. The CDR3 contains 15 residues. Per the germline V gene, CDR1 is LGHDT and CDR2 is YNNKEL (reference sequence). The CDR3 DNA follows: TGTGCCAGCAGCCAAAATCGGCACGGAGGGGAGACCCAGTACTTC. Protein: CASSQNRHGGETQYF.

This clone showed up just once. V and J are TRBV5-5 and TRBJ2-3; TRBD1 aligns across 9 bases. V was pared by 6 bases and J by 4 bases, with 12 bases of the junction left unmatched. The CDR3 spans 16 residues. Germline V lookup: CDR1 SGHKS, CDR2 YYEKEE (reference sequence). DNA for the CDR3: TGTGCCAGCACCTACCTCGGACAGGGGCAAGCAGATACGCAGTATTTT. Amino acid sequence: CASTYLGQGQADTQYF.

The chain joins TRBV15 to TRBJ1-2; TRBD1 matches at 8 bases. The V and J ends lost 3 bases and 8 bases, in that order; junction bases with no gene match: 5. Germline V gene sequence: CDR1 LNHNV, CDR2 YYDKDF (reference sequence). The CDR3 is 13 residues long. CDR3 DNA: TGTGCCACCAGCAGCTCCGACAGGGGCGGCTACACCTTC. It yields the protein CATSSSDRGGYTF.

This clone has more than one count but fewer than ten. The chain joins TRBV11-2 to TRBJ2-1, with a tentative D call TRBD1 (5 bases). This CDR3 contains 15 residues. V dropped 2 bases and J dropped 0 bases, with 8 bases sitting between them. Germline values: CDR1 SGHAT, CDR2 FQNNGV. The CDR3 reads CASSLQGSSYNEQFF. CDR3 DNA sequence: TGTGCCAGCAGCTTACAGGGTAGCTCCTACAATGAGCAGTTCTTC.

This chain links TRBV19 with TRBJ2-4; D is perhaps TRBD2 (6 bases). This CDR3 comprises 12 residues. V was shortened by 6 bases and J by 8 bases, with 11 bases between the two germline ends. CDR1 and CDR2 (germline): LNHDA, SQIVND (reference sequence). CDR3 DNA: TGTGCCAGTAGCGGGGGAGGAGACATTCAGTACTTC. It translates to CASSGGGDIQYF.

The chain uses TRBV9 and TRBJ2-4, with TRBD1 identical over 11 bases. The CDR3 is 22 amino acids. Germline V gene lookup returns CDR1 SGDLS and CDR2 YYNGEE. V dropped 10 bases and J dropped 1; count of bases not matched to a gene: 28. The CDR3 is CAGETYSNGTGGWGLAKNIQYF. CDR3 coding DNA: TGTGCCGGGGAAACTTATTCGAACGGGACAGGGGGATGGGGATTGGCCAAAAACATTCAGTACTTC.

The CDR3 nucleotides read TGTGCCAGTAGTATAGAACGGGGCTACGAGCAGTACTTC. Translation: CASSIERGYEQYF. The rearrangement joins TRBV19 to TRBJ2-7; weak D call: TRBD2 (5 bases). Germline CDR1 reads LNHDA; CDR2 reads SQIVND (reference sequence). The CDR3 runs 13 residues. Trimming removed 0 bases from V and 3 bases from J, with 6 bases in between. Full variable domain (rest looked up from reference TRBV19 and TRBJ2-7): DGGITQSPKYLFRKEGQNVTLSCEQNLNHDAMYWYRQDPGQGLRLIYYSQIVNDFQKGDIAEGYSVSREKKESFPLTVTSAQKNPTAFYLCASSIERGYEQYFGPGTRLTVT.

Here the CDR3 reads CASSTGTEDGYTF. CDR3 bases: TGTGCCAGCAGTACCGGGACAGAGGATGGCTACACCTTC. This sequence joins TRBV6-2 or TRBV6-3 and TRBJ1-2, with 7 bases identical to TRBD1. The CDR3 is made up of 13 amino acids. After removal of 5 bases from V and 6 bases from J, the junction contained 6 bases not matched to a gene. Germline V gene sequence: CDR1 MNHEY, CDR2 SVGEGT.

This clone is a singleton in its sample. This sequence joins TRBV19 and TRBJ1-1, with D unclear. The CDR3 has 14 amino acids. The V end was cut by 5 bases, the J end by 1 base, with 11 bases between. Germline lookup yields CDR1 LNHDA and CDR2 SQIVND (reference sequence). The CDR3 DNA reads TGTGCCAGTAGTTCACCCGGGAGGAACACTGAAGCTTTCTTT. This sequence encodes CASSSPGRNTEAFF.

This chain links TRBV30 with TRBJ1-5; 9 nucleotides align to TRBD1. The CDR3 contains 14 residues. The V gene's germline CDR1 is GTSNPN and CDR2 SVGIG (reference sequence). Germline trimming cut 3 bases from V and 5 bases from J; bases unmatched to any gene: 5. The CDR3 is CAWSPGQGDQPQHF. CDR3 sequence (DNA): TGTGCCTGGAGCCCGGGACAGGGAGATCAGCCCCAGCATTTT.

The J gene is TRBJ1-2, the V gene TRBV5-1; TRBD1 aligns across 9 bases. Germline lookup yields CDR1 SGHRS and CDR2 YFSETQ. The V and J ends lost 4 bases and 8 bases, in that order; junction bases with no gene match: 12. The CDR3 sequence is 15 residues long. The CDR3, as DNA: TGCGCCAGCAGCGACTCAACAGGGGGCGCAGGGGGCTACACCTTC. This translates into CASSDSTGGAGGYTF.